These 11 T cell receptor beta chains were all obtained from the same sample, sequenced in a study of beta chain features in type 1 diabetes. Findings and limits, study-wide: Moderately but significantly shorter TCRB CDR3s were found in Type 1 diabetes patients in all four CD4+ subsets.

No antigens are known for them. The investigators reverse transcribed all of the isolated RNA, so they sequenced expressed TCRB transcripts. Using immunoSEQ multiplex PCR, the repertoire was profiled, and TCRdb retains in-frame clones only, with some absent. The repertoire holds about 160,000 clones, with roughly 60% as singletons. Specimen: naive CD4+ T cells from blood. The receptors stem from a man aged 25-45 years with type 1 diabetes.

The CDR3 sequence: CSVGGDTSSYNEQFF. The CDR3 nucleotides read TGCAGCGTTGGAGGCGACACGAGCTCCTACAATGAGCAGTTCTTC. The chain joins TRBV29-1 to TRBJ2-1; D gene unclear. Per germline, CDR1 SQVTM and CDR2 ANQGSEA. The CDR3 has 15 amino acids. V lost 4 bases to trimming and J lost 0 bases, with 13 bases between them.

This chain joins TRBV15 and TRBJ1-5; D is perhaps TRBD1 (5 bases). The germline CDR1 and CDR2 sequences are LNHNV and YYDKDF (reference sequence). Trimming removed 3 bases at V and 9 bases at J, with 15 bases between. This CDR3 is 14 amino acids long. CDR3 sequence (DNA): TGTGCCACCAGCAGGGGGGAGCTGGGATCGCCCCAGCATTTT. It codes for CATSRGELGSPQHF.

As regards this clone: A junction boundary mismatches the germline segment, possibly from a read error. The chain links TRBV7-2 to TRBJ2-7; D remains unclear. CDR1 SGHTA and CDR2 FQGNSA come from the germline V gene. This CDR3 region has 13 residues. The CDR3 nucleotides are TGTGCCAGCACACCGGACGGCGTAGTTCCCCCATCCTTC. Residues: CASTPDGVVPPSF.

This clone appeared once. The chain carries TRBV15 and TRBJ2-5; D not certain. The ends were cut back, 5 bases at V and 4 bases at J, with 14 bases in the middle. This CDR3 has 14 residues. The germline V gene encodes CDR1 LNHNV and CDR2 YYDKDF (reference sequence). As DNA, the CDR3 is TGTGCCACCAGCTTCCCCGTCCCGGGAGAGACCCAGTACTTC. It codes for CATSFPVPGETQYF.

V is TRBV29-1 and J is TRBJ2-3; D might be TRBD2 (6 bases). Trimming took off 4 bases at V and 6 bases at J, with 17 bases between the two ends. This CDR3 has 14 amino acids. CDR1 is SQVTM, CDR2 ANQGSEA, per germline. CDR3 sequence: CSVVGETSPDTQYF. CDR3 nucleotides: TGCAGCGTTGTTGGGGAAACTAGCCCCGATACGCAGTATTTT.

This clone was counted a few times. This chain joins TRBV7-9 and TRBJ2-7, with no clear D. Looked up from germline, CDR1 is SEHNR and CDR2 is FQNEAQ (reference sequence). The V and J ends lost 3 bases and 5 bases respectively, with 5 bases between them. The CDR3 has 11 amino acids. The CDR3 loop is CASSFGDEQYF. As DNA, the CDR3 is TGTGCCAGCAGCTTTGGAGACGAGCAGTACTTC. Full variable domain (rest looked up from reference TRBV7-9 and TRBJ2-7): DTGVSQNPRHKITKRGQNVTFRCDPISEHNRLYWYRQTLGQGPEFLTYFQNEAQLEKSRLLSDRFSAERPKGSFSTLEIQRTEQGDSAMYLCASSFGDEQYFGPGTRLTVT.

This clone occurred a few times. V gene TRBV29-1 combines with J gene TRBJ1-1, with D possibly TRBD1 on 6 matching bases. Deletions cut 5 bases from V and 4 bases from J, with 8 bases between. The germline V gene encodes CDR1 SQVTM and CDR2 ANQGSEA. This CDR3 has 11 residues. CDR3 sequence reads: CSVTGLTEAFF. The DNA of the CDR3 is TGCAGCGTTACAGGGCTCACTGAAGCTTTCTTT.

The chain employs TRBV21-1 and TRBJ2-7; the D call in the table, TRBD1, was not verified against the DNA. TRBV21-1 is described as a pseudogene. The CDR3 has 11 amino acids. CDR3 coding DNA: TGTGCCAGCAGCGGCAAGTACGAGCAGTACTTC. As protein: CASSGKYEQYF.

The chain uses TRBV2 and TRBJ2-1, with a weak D call TRBD1 (5 bases). The CDR3 totals 14 residues. V was trimmed by 11 bases and J by 4 bases, leaving 18 bases between them. Germline values: CDR1 SNHLY, CDR2 FYNNEI. CDR3 region: CAGARTVSYNEQFF. The CDR3, as DNA: TGTGCCGGGGCCAGGACCGTATCATACAATGAGCAGTTCTTC.

The gene calls are TRBV29-1 and TRBJ2-3; D may be TRBD2 (5 bases). Trimming removed 6 bases at V and 7 bases at J, with 17 bases between. The V gene's germline CDR1 is SQVTM and CDR2 ANQGSEA. This CDR3 is 13 amino acids long. CDR3 sequence: CSVGLQFVHTQYF. CDR3 DNA: TGCAGCGTAGGACTGCAATTTGTTCATACGCAGTATTTT.

This clone turned up a few times. The chain couples TRBV7-2 to TRBJ2-3; D might be TRBD1 (6 bases). CDR1 SGHTA and CDR2 FQGNSA come from the germline V gene. V shed 5 bases and J shed 4 bases, with 19 bases lying between them. The CDR3 is made up of 16 amino acids. For the CDR3, the DNA is TGTGCCAGCAGCCCACAGGTCGGGACATTCCCAGATACGCAGTATTTT. It translates to CASSPQVGTFPDTQYF.